This T cell receptor (beta chain) was sequenced in a study of shared clonotypes between healthy human individuals. For the study at large: Each donor's CD8 memory used one plate, CD8 naive two, each CD4 subset three. Whole-study findings and limits: Naive subsets typically showed greater estimated richness than memory subsets.

A note on this clone: As yet, its antigen is unknown.

Germline V gene data show CDR1 as SNHLY and CDR2 as FYNNEI. The CDR3 loop spans 14 amino acids. The ends were cut back, 2 bases at V and 4 bases at J, with 9 bases in the middle. Authors' processing steps: Junction-only immunoSEQ sequences carried no quality scores, so filtering differed. Sequencing used immunoSEQ multiplex PCR; TCRdb keeps in-frame clones, though not all of them. The V and J calls and clone size are taken from that table; D and trimming were inferred from the DNA. The sample consists of approximately 1.4 million clones, 98% of them appearing once. This chain links TRBV2 with TRBJ2-1, with TRBD2 as a possible D gene (6 bases). Input material: naive CD4+ T cells sorted from blood. Described subset: CD45RA+ positively selected. The clonotype comes from a man in his thirties or forties in good health. This CDR3 reads CASSELAIYNEQFF. CDR3 bases: TGTGCCAGCAGTGAACTAGCGATTTACAATGAGCAGTTCTTC.